This TCR beta chain was profiled in a study of blood T cell repertoires in COVID-19. As for the study in general: The study drew acute and convalescent COVID-19 samples from the United States, Italy and Spain. Sample material is recorded as cDNA or gDNA derived from T cells, B-cell-depleted T cells, or PBMCs.

Authors' methods: For nucleated cells, counts were estimated from reference gene primer amplification. The repertoire was sequenced with immunoSEQ multiplex PCR; TCRdb's copy has only in-frame clones and lacks some. V, J and clone size were drawn from that table, and D and trimming were deduced from the DNA. The sample holds 95,000 to 120,000 clones, about 90% seen once. V lost 7 bases and J lost 10, with 12 bases in between. CDR3 length: 11 amino acids. Per germline, CDR1 SNHLY and CDR2 FYNNEI. Sequenced: peripheral blood. V is TRBV2 and J is TRBJ2-3; possibly TRBD1 for D (6 bases). The receptor's source is a woman in her 50s with acute or convalescent COVID-19. The CDR3 here is CASIRTDSQYF. The CDR3 coding sequence is TGTGCCAGCATACGGACAGACTCGCAGTATTTT. Full variable domain (rest looked up from reference TRBV2 and TRBJ2-3): EPEVTQTPSHQVTQMGQEVILRCVPISNHLYFYWYRQILGQKVEFLVSFYNNEISEKSEIFDDQFSVERPDGSNFTLKIRSTKLEDSAMYFCASIRTDSQYFGPGTRLTVL.